This T cell receptor beta chain comes out of a study of spatial heterogeneity in lung cancer. Study details: There was a strong correlation between the counts of TCR transcripts measured in tumor regions and a T cell transcriptional module score that was calculated from matched bulk RNA-seq. The average appearance count of each unique TCR and UMI combination in raw reads was more than nine.

TCRdb fed the 5' RACE reads into MiXCR, producing one record per CDR3 protein. The sample lists about 5,700 distinct CDR3 sequences, 16% occurring once. Relative to its sample, this clonotype is medium-sized. Its cognate antigen is unknown. General study findings and limits: In tumors, expanded intratumoral alpha and beta TCR counts tracked mutation counts.

V dropped 4 bases and J dropped 5 bases, with 11 bases sitting between them. The germline V gene has CDR1 KGHSH and CDR2 LQKENI. The CDR3 consists of 13 residues. Time point in this sample: sample taken at primary tumor resection. From tumor, nontumor lung or frozen PBMC, whole RNA was taken unsorted for sequencing. This rearrangement joins TRBV18 to TRBJ1-1; D might be TRBD1 (5 bases). The input for sequencing was lung tumor tissue, taken at surgery. The TCR sequence derives from a male donor with early-stage non-small cell lung cancer. The CDR3 nucleotides read TGTGCCAGCTCACAAGGGGAGGGAACTGAAGCTTTCTTT. Translated: CASSQGEGTEAFF.